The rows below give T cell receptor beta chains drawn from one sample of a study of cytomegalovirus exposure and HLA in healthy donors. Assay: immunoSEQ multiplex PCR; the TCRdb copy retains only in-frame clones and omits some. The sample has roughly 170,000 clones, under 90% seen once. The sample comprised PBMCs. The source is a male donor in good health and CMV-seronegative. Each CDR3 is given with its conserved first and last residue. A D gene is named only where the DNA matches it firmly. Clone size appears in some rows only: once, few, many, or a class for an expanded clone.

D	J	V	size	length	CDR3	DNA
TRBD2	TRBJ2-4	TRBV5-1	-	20	CASSLFGSGRAGNNKNIQYF	TGCGCCAGTAGCTTGTTTGGTAGCGGGAGGGCCGGGAATAACAAAAACATTCAGTACTTC
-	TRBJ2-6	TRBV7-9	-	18	CSSSVGHGPSSGANVLTF	TGTTCCAGCAGCGTGGGACACGGTCCCAGCTCTGGGGCCAACGTCCTGACTTTC
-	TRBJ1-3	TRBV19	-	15	CASRPSRREGDTIYF	TGTGCCAGCAGACCGTCTCGCCGAGAGGGGGACACCATATATTTT
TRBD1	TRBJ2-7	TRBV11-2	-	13	CASHDRVGYEQYF	TGTGCCAGCCATGACAGGGTAGGCTACGAGCAGTACTTC
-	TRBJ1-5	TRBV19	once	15	CASSTDIISNQPQHF	TGTGCCAGTAGTACGGACATAATTAGCAATCAGCCCCAGCATTTT
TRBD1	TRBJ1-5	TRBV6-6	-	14	CASSYSGGAEPQHF	TGTGCCAGCAGTTACTCAGGGGGCGCAGAGCCCCAGCATTTT
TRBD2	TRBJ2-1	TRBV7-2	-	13	CASSLALAGGEFF	TGTGCCAGCAGCTTAGCACTAGCGGGAGGGGAGTTCTTC
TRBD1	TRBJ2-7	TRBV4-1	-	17	CASSQRPGQGNGYEQYF	TGCGCCAGCAGCCAAAGACCGGGACAGGGGAATGGTTACGAGCAGTACTTC
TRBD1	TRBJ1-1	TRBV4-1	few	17	CASSRGGQGAVNTEAFF	TGCGCCAGCAGCCGGGGAGGGCAGGGGGCCGTGAACACTGAAGCTTTCTTT
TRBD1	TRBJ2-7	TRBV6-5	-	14	CASSPETGGVEQYF	TGTGCCAGCAGCCCAGAGACAGGGGGCGTCGAGCAGTACTTC
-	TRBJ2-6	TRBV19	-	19	CASISFFAGQSSGANVLTF	TGTGCCAGTATCTCTTTTTTCGCCGGACAGTCCTCTGGGGCCAACGTCCTGACTTTC
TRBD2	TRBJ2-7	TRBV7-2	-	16	CASSLVPSGGPYEQYF	TGTGCCAGCAGCTTAGTTCCTAGCGGGGGACCTTACGAGCAGTACTTC
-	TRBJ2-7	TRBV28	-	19	CASSGAQGGIAVHSYEQYF	TGTGCCAGCAGTGGGGCACAGGGGGGGATAGCGGTGCACTCCTACGAGCAGTACTTC
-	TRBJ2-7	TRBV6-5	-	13	CASSYGHGYEQYF	TGTGCCAGCAGTTACGGACACGGCTACGAGCAGTACTTC
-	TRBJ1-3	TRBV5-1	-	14	CASSLGGVEHTIYF	TGCGCCAGCAGCTTGGGGGGAGTAGAGCACACCATATATTTT
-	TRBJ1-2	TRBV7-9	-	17	CSSSLVPRTVPNYGYTF	TGTTCCAGCAGCTTAGTGCCTCGGACAGTTCCTAACTATGGCTACACCTTC
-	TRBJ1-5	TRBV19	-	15	CASSMYLGSDQPQHF	TGTGCCAGTAGCATGTATCTCGGGTCAGATCAGCCCCAGCATTTT
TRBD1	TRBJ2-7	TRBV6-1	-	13	CANTTGARYEQYF	TGTGCCAACACGACAGGGGCCCGCTACGAGCAGTACTTC
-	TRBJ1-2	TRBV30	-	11	CAWSLTGGYTF	TGTGCCTGGAGTTTGACAGGTGGCTACACCTTC
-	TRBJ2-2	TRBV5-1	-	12	CASSPHIGELFF	TGCGCCAGCAGCCCGCACATCGGGGAGCTGTTTTTT
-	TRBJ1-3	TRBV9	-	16	CASSPSGQSSGNTIYF	TGTGCCAGCAGCCCGTCAGGACAGAGCTCTGGAAACACCATATATTTT
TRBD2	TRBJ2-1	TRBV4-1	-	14	CASSQPGGGNEQFF	TGCGCCAGCAGCCAACCCGGGGGGGGCAATGAGCAGTTCTTC
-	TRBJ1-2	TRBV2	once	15	CASSPKITANYGYTF	TGTGCCAGCAGTCCCAAAATTACAGCCAACTATGGCTACACCTTC
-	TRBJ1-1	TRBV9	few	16	CASSVVDTVMNTEAFF	TGTGCCAGCAGCGTAGTTGATACAGTAATGAACACTGAAGCTTTCTTT
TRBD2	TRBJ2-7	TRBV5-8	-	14	CASSRGGIPYEQYF	TGTGCCAGCAGCCGGGGGGGGATCCCCTACGAGCAGTACTTC
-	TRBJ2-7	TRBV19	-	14	CASSIAGSSYEQYF	TGTGCCAGTAGTATTGCGGGGTCCTCCTACGAGCAGTACTTC
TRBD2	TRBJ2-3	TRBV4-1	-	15	CASAMTSGTLDTQYF	TGCGCCAGCGCGATGACTAGCGGGACGTTGGATACGCAGTATTTT
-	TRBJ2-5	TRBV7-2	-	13	CASSLWGPETQYF	TGTGCCAGCAGCTTATGGGGCCCGGAGACCCAGTACTTC
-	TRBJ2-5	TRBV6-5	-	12	CATRVQGETQYF	TGTGCCACACGGGTTCAGGGGGAGACCCAGTACTTC
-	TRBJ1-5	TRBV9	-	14	CASSVGLGPWPQHF	TGTGCCAGCAGCGTGGGCTTGGGCCCCTGGCCCCAGCATTTT
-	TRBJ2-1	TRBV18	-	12	CASSVQGNEQFF	TGTGCCAGCTCAGTACAGGGAAATGAGCAGTTCTTC
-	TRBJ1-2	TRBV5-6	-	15	CASRFSRIPVFGYTF	TGTGCCAGCAGATTTTCCAGGATCCCCGTATTTGGCTACACCTTC
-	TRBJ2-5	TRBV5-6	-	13	CASNYEGERSQYF	TGTGCCAGCAACTACGAAGGCGAGAGGTCCCAGTACTTC
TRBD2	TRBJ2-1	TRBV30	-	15	CAWSSGLAGLDEQFF	TGTGCCTGGAGTTCCGGACTAGCGGGGTTGGATGAGCAGTTCTTC
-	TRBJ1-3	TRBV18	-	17	CASSPPQGLGSGNTIYF	TGTGCCAGCTCACCACCGCAGGGCCTCGGCTCTGGAAACACCATATATTTT
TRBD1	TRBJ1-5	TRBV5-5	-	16	CASSLDRGGGNQPQHF	TGTGCCAGCAGCTTGGACAGGGGCGGGGGCAATCAGCCCCAGCATTTT
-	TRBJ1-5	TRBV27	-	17	CASSFYGQGWCNQPQHF	TGTGCCAGCAGTTTTTACGGGCAGGGGTGGTGCAATCAGCCCCAGCATTTT
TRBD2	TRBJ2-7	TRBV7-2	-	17	CASSLAGRLANSYEQYF	TGTGCCAGCAGCTTAGCGGGGAGACTAGCAAATTCTTACGAGCAGTACTTC
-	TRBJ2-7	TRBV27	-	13	CASSTYDSYEQYF	TGTGCCAGCAGTACCTACGACTCCTACGAGCAGTACTTC
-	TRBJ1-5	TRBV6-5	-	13	CASSARDNQPQHF	TGTGCCAGCAGTGCCCGGGACAATCAGCCCCAGCATTTT
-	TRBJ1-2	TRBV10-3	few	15	CAIRRGGGTSGGYTF	TGTGCCATCAGGAGGGGGGGCGGCACCTCCGGGGGCTACACCTTC
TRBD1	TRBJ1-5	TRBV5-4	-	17	CASSEPLGQGDHQPQHF	TGTGCCAGCAGCGAACCCCTGGGACAGGGGGACCATCAGCCCCAGCATTTT
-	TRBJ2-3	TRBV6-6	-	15	CASSSRETSTDTQYF	TGTGCCAGCAGTAGTCGGGAGACCAGCACAGATACGCAGTATTTT
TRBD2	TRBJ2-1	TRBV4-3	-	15	CASSQDLADHNEQFF	TGCGCCAGCAGCCAAGATCTAGCGGACCACAATGAGCAGTTCTTC
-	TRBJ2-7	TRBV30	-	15	CAWSSLRGSSYEQYF	TGTGCCTGGTCCTCTCTCAGGGGCTCCTCCTACGAGCAGTACTTC
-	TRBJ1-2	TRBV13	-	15	CASSLGGGVDYGYTF	TGTGCCAGCAGCTTAGGAGGGGGTGTAGACTATGGCTACACCTTC
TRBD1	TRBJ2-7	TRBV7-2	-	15	CASSLRGTGALEQYF	TGTGCCAGCAGCTTACGCGGGACAGGGGCCTTGGAGCAGTACTTC
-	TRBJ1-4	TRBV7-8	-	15	CASSPLPATNEKLFF	TGTGCCAGCAGCCCCCTACCCGCAACTAATGAAAAACTGTTTTTT
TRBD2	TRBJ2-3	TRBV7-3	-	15	CASSQRGGPTDTQYF	TGTGCCAGCAGCCAGCGGGGGGGCCCGACAGATACGCAGTATTTT
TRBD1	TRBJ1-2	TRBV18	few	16	CASSPTGQGLDYGYTF	TGTGCCAGCTCCCCCACGGGACAGGGATTGGACTATGGCTACACCTTC
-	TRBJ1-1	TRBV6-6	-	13	CASRGPQRPEAFF	TGTGCCAGTCGAGGGCCCCAGCGTCCTGAAGCTTTCTTT
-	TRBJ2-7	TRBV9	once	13	CASSVGQGGEQYF	TGTGCCAGCAGCGTGGGCCAAGGGGGCGAGCAGTACTTC
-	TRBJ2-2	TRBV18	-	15	CASSPIRVESGELFF	TGTGCCAGCTCGCCCATCAGGGTTGAGTCCGGGGAGCTGTTTTTT
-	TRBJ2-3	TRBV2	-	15	CASTIPGQSTDTQYF	TGTGCCAGCACCATACCGGGACAAAGCACAGATACGCAGTATTTT
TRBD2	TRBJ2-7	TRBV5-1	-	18	CASSTTRTSGGASYEQYF	TGCGCCAGCAGCACTACCAGGACTAGCGGGGGGGCCTCCTACGAGCAGTACTTC
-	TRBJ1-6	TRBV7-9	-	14	CASTPTGNNSPLHF	TGTGCCAGCACCCCAACGGGGAATAATTCACCCCTCCACTTT
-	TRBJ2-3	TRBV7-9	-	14	CASSLSLSTDTQYF	TGTGCCAGCAGCCTCTCTCTCAGCACAGATACGCAGTATTTT